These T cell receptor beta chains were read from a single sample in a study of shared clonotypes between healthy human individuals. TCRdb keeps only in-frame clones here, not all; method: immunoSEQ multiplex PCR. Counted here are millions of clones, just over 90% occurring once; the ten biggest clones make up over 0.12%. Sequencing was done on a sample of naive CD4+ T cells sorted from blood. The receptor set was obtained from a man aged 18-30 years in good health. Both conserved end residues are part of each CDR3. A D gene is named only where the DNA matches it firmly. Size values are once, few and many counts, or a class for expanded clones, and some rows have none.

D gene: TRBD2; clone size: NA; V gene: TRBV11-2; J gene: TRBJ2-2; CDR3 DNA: TGTGCCAGCAGCACCGGACTAGCATCCGGGGAGCTGTTTTTT; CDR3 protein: CASSTGLASGELFF
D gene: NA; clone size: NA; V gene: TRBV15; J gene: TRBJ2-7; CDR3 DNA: TGTGCCACCAGCAGCGGCACCTACGAGCAGTACTTC; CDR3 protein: CATSSGTYEQYF
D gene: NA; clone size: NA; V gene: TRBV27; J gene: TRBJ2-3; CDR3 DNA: TGTGCCAGCAGTTTATGGGGGACAGATACGCAGTATTTT; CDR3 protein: CASSLWGTDTQYF
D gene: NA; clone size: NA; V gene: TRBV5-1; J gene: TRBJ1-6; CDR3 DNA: TGCGCCAGCAGCAAGGGTGATTCACCCCTCCACTTT; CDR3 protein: CASSKGDSPLHF
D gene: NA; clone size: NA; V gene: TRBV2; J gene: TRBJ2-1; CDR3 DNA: TGTGCCAGCAGCGGCGGATGGGGTGGTACTGGGAATGAGCAGTTCTTC; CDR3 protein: CASSGGWGGTGNEQFF
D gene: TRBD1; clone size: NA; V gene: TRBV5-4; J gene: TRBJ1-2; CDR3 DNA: TGTGCCAGCATCAAAAGTCAGGGACAGGGGGCGCATGGCTACACCTTC; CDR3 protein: CASIKSQGQGAHGYTF
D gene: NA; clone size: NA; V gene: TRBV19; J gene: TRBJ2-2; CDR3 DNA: TGTGCCAGTAGTACCTCCGGGACCTGGAACACCGGGGAGCTGTTTTTT; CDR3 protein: CASSTSGTWNTGELFF
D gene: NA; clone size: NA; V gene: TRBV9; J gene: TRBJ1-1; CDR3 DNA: TGTGCCAGCAGCGTTGAGAGCTCAGGTAACACTGAAGCTTTCTTT; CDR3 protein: CASSVESSGNTEAFF
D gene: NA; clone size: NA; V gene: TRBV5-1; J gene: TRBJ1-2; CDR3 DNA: TGCGCCAGCAGCGACGGGACGTCGAGTGGCTACACCTTC; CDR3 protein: CASSDGTSSGYTF
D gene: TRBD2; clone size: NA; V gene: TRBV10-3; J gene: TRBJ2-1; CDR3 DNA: TGTGCCATCAGCCCTGGGGGGGGGTTCTACAATGAGCAGTTCTTC; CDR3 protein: CAISPGGGFYNEQFF
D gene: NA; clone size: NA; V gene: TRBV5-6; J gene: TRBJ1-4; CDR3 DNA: TGTGCCAGCAGCTCCTGGGAGGAGGGAAATGAAAAACTGTTTTTT; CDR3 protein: CASSSWEEGNEKLFF
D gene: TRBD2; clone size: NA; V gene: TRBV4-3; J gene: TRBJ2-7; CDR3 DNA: TGCGCCAGCAGCCAAGATTGGGGGGAGGGCCGCTACGAGCAGTACTTC; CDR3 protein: CASSQDWGEGRYEQYF
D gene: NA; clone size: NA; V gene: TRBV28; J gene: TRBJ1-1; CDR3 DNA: TGTGCCAGCAGGGGCGGACAGCTGAACACTGAAGCTTTCTTT; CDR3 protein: CASRGGQLNTEAFF
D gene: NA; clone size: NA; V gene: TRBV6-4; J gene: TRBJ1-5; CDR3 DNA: TGTGCCAGCAGGACGAACGGACAGCTTAGCAATCAGCCCCAGCATTTT; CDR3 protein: CASRTNGQLSNQPQHF
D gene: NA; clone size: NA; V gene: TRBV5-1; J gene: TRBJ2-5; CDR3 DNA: TGCGCCAGCAGCTTCCAGCAAGAGACCCAGTACTTC; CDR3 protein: CASSFQQETQYF
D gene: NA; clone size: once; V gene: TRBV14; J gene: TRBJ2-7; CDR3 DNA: TGTGCCAGCAGCCCCGCCAGGGGGGACGTCGGCGAGCAGTACTTC; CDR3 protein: CASSPARGDVGEQYF
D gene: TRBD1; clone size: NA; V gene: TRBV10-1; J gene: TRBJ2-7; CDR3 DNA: TGCGCCAGCAGCCCCGGACAGGGGCCACCGTACTTC; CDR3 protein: CASSPGQGPPYF
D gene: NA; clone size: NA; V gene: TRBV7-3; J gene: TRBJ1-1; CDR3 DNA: TGTGCCAGCAGCAAACGGGGGAACACTGAAGCTTTCTTT; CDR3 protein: CASSKRGNTEAFF
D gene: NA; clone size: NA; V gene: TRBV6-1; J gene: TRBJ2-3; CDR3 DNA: TGTGCCAGCAGGGCTGACGGGGATACGCAGTATTTT; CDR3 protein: CASRADGDTQYF
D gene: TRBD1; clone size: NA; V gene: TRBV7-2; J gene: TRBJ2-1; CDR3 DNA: TGTGCCAGCAGCTTAGATTACAGGGGGAATGAGCAGTTCTTC; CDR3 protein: CASSLDYRGNEQFF
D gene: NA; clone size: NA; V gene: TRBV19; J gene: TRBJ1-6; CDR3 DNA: TGTGCCAGTAGGGAGGCAACAGGGATTAATTCACCCCTCCACTTT; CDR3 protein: CASREATGINSPLHF
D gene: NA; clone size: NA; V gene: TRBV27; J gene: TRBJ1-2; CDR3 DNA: TGTGCCAGCAGTCAAACAGGAGAAGGCTACACCTTC; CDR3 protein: CASSQTGEGYTF
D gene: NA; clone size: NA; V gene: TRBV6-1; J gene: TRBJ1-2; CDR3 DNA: TGTGCCAGCAGTGAAGAGGGAGGGGCACCTTTTAGCTACACCTTC; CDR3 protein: CASSEEGGAPFSYTF
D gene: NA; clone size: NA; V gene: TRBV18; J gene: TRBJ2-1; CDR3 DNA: TGTGCCAGCTCCCTCAGCTCCTACAATGAGCAGTTCTTC; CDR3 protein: CASSLSSYNEQFF
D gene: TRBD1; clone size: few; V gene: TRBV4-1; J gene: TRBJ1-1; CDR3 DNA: TGCGCCAGCAGCGTACAGGGGGCTGAAGCTTTCTTT; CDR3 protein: CASSVQGAEAFF
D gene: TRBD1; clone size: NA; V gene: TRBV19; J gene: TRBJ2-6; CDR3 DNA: TGTGCCAGTAGTGGTTTACAGGGGGCTTCTGGGGCCAACGTCCTGACTTTC; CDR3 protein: CASSGLQGASGANVLTF
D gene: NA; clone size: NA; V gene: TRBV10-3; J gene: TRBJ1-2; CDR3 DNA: TGTGCCATCAGTGAGGTTGGGGACGGCTACACCTTC; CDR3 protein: CAISEVGDGYTF
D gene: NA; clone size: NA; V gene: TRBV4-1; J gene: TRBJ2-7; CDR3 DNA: TGCGCCAGCAGCCAAGAAGGTCTAGGACTGAGATACGAGCAGTACTTC; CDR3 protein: CASSQEGLGLRYEQYF
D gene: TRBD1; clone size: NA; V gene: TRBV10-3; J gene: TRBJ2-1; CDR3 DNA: TGTGCCATCCGACAGGGGGTTACCGACAATGAGCAGTTCTTC; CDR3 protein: CAIRQGVTDNEQFF
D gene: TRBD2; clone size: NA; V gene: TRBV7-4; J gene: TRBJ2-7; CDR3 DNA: TGTGCCAGCAGCTTAGCGCGCCTAGCGGACGCCTACGAGCAGTACTTC; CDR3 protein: CASSLARLADAYEQYF
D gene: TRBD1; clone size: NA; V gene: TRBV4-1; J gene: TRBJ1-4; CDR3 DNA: TGCGCCAGCAGCCCTGACGGGACAGGGGGAGAAAAACTGTTTTTT; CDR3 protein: CASSPDGTGGEKLFF
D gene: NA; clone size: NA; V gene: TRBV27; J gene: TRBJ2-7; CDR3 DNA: TGTGCCAGCACGGGGGCTGGCCACGAGCAGTACTTC; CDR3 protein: CASTGAGHEQYF
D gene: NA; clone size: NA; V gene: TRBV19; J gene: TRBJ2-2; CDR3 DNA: TGTGCCAGTAGTCGACTGACCGGGGAGCTGTTTTTT; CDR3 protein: CASSRLTGELFF
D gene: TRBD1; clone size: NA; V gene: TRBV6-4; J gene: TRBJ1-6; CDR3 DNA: TGTGCCAGCAGTGAATACAGGGGACCTAATTCACCCCTCCACTTT; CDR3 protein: CASSEYRGPNSPLHF
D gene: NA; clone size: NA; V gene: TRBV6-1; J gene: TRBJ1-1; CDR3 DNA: TGTGCCAGCAGTGTGTGGGAGAACACTGAAGCTTTCTTT; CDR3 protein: CASSVWENTEAFF
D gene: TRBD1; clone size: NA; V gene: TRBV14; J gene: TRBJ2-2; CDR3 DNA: TGTGCCAGCAGCCATCAGGGGGCCAGCACCGGGGAGCTGTTTTTT; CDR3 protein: CASSHQGASTGELFF
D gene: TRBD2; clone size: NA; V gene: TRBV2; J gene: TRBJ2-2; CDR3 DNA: TGTGCCAGCAGTCCTAGCGGGGCGAACACCGGGGAGCTGTTTTTT; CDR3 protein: CASSPSGANTGELFF
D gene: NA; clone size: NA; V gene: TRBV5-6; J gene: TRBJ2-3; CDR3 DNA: TGTGCCAGCAGCTCCCAGGGAAGAGATACGCAGTATTTT; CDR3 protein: CASSSQGRDTQYF
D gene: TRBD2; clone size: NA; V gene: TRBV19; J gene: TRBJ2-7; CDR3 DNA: TGTGCCAGTAGTATGTGGCTAGCGGCTGGCGAGCAGTACTTC; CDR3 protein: CASSMWLAAGEQYF
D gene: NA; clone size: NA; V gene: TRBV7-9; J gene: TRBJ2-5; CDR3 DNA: TGTGCCAGCAGCTCCTACCGGGACGGAGAAGAGACCCAGTACTTC; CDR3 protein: CASSSYRDGEETQYF
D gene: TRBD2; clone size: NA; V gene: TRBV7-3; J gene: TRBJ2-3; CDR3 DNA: TGTGCCAGCAGCCGCGGGGGTACAGATACGCAGTATTTT; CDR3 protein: CASSRGGTDTQYF
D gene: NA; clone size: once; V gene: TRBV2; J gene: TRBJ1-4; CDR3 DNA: TGTGCCAGCAGGGGGGGCCAGTCTAATGAAAAACTGTTTTTT; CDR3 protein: CASRGGQSNEKLFF
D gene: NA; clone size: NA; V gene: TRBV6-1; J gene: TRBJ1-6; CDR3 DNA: TGTGCCAGCAGTGAAGCCGGAAGGCCTGCTTCACCCCTCCACTTT; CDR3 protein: CASSEAGRPASPLHF